Described below is a single TCR beta chain sequence and its context. Its antigen remains undetermined. The sample belongs to a study of cytomegalovirus exposure and HLA in healthy donors (dated by TCRdb to 2017 to 2019). The study in broad terms: According to an earlier analysis of a few hundred of the donors, 150 million to 200 million T cells yielded over 90 million unique TCR beta sequences and about 300 Gb of sequence data. A later genetic analysis took genome-wide SNP genotypes for 398 of the 666 donors and used that subset as a discovery cohort. A handful of DR-DQ haplotypes were handled as single units for association and clustering because linkage in the cohort was strong. The study aimed to test whether signatures of past pathogen exposure could be identified by cataloging public T cell receptors. High-throughput TCR immunosequencing, statistical association of individual TCRs with disease status, and machine learning were combined to predict cytomegalovirus infection status. An early release covering around 630 HLA-typed donors comprised approximately 300 gigabases of sequencing data and roughly 86 million unique TCR sequences. In an earlier analysis of a few hundred of the donors, high-throughput TCR beta sequencing was used to judge whether each TCR beta V gene segment behaved as functional or pseudogenic. Donor age, sex, ethnicity and CMV serostatus were compiled alongside the repertoire data. The later analysis used no new phenotypic data to find candidate immune exposures, relying instead on TCR beta sequences and their occurrence across donors. The study used immunosequencing to profile the T cell repertoires of several hundred subjects and linked those repertoires to cytomegalovirus serostatus. Class I and class II HLA loci were covered by the typing at four-digit resolution. Typing coverage differed by locus: A, B, C, DRB1 and DQB1 were typed in about 620-640 donors, DQA1 in about 500, DPA1 in around 580, and DPB1 in just under 490. Among the roughly 390 genotyped donors, roughly 80% belonged to the genetic ancestry cluster associated with self-reported Caucasian donors. To study patterns of TCR occurrence, a later analysis re-analyzed previously published TCR beta repertoires from 700 or so donors and added high-resolution HLA genotyping. Among around 400 genotyped donors of the cohort, an average of around 250,000 unique TCR beta nucleotide sequences was sequenced per donor, of which about 18% were non-productive. In addition to the first cohort of 666 subjects, a separate validation cohort of around 110 different subjects was used. All discovery cohort repertoires had been generated on a single sequencing platform.

Library creation used the immunoSEQ multiplex PCR assay. The multiplex PCR relied on a mix of 60 forward primers for TCR Vbeta segments and 13 reverse primers for TCR Jbeta segments. A multiplex PCR assay on genomic DNA amplified the CDR3 region of rearranged TCR beta genes. On the Illumina HiSeq System, the amplified TCR beta libraries were sequenced as 87-base-pair reads. The study's own analysis went as follows. A later analysis tallied 70 million to 100 million unique TCR beta chains across the 610 or so repertoires, and 10 million to 11 million of those chains were shared by two or more donors. To remove PCR and sequencing errors, raw reads were error-corrected and collapsed into unique sequences using a nearest-neighbor algorithm that merged closely related sequences. V, D and J gene segments were assigned by aligning CDR3 sequences to IMGT reference sequences. Each retained sequence needed at least a six-nucleotide match to both a V gene segment and a J gene segment. Rearrangements were classified as productive when the CDR3 lacked stop codons and remained in frame with V and J, and all other rearrangements were classified as non-productive. CDR3 was defined according to IMGT convention as the region running from the second conserved V-encoded cysteine to the conserved J-encoded phenylalanine. The earlier analysis of about 530 of the donors excluded any sequence lacking an unambiguous match to a single V gene segment. In an earlier analysis of 587 of the donors, V segments were called functional above 56.7% productive rearrangements and were called segregating when the between-donor standard deviation exceeded 5%. To diagnose cytomegalovirus status from the catalog of TCR beta chain sequences, a statistical classification framework was built. A later analysis assigned V and J genes by comparing TCR nucleotide sequences with IMGT/GENE-DB human TR gene sequences. In a later analysis, CDR3 sequences and most-parsimonious VDJ recombination scenarios were assigned using the TCRdist pipeline. In a later analysis, each TCR beta chain was defined by its CDR3 amino acid sequence together with its V-gene family, and reads without a unique V-gene family were excluded. As a way to deal with suspected cross-contamination and a sequencing artifact, a later analysis dropped 592 nucleotide sequences that were highly shared and had low generation probability. A later analysis calculated a clonal expansion index for each public chain from normalized within-repertoire ranks of inferred template counts. In a later analysis, generation probabilities were computed with a VDJ recombination model fitted to out-of-frame rearrangements, and the resulting probabilities were checked against IGoR. A later analysis scored TCR-TCR, TCR-HLA and TCR-CMV co-occurrence with hypergeometric tests, applying a repertoire-size bias correction to TCR pairs. To estimate false discovery rates, a later analysis permuted the HLA or CMV assignments 20 times. A later analysis grouped co-occurring TCRs with DBSCAN, adding TCRdist sequence similarity when clustering within HLA-allele-positive subsets. Co-occurrence clustering excluded repertoires with fewer than 30,000 or more than 120,000 public chains, plus five with anomalous nucleotide sharing. The table comes from immuneACCESS by way of TCRdb, which keeps in-frame sequences with V and J called. Part of the clones is missing from these tables; in studies checked, under half for an unresolved V gene and the rest for unknown reasons. V, J and clone size reflect that table, while D and trimming were determined from the DNA. This sample's listing comprises around 140,000 clones. The ten largest clonotypes hold around 1.5% of the sample.

The study at large found these results: In a later analysis, TCR association rates were found to vary across HLA loci, with the most associated TCRs seen for DRB1 alleles and the fewest for HLA-C alleles. A few of the identified cytomegalovirus-associated TCR beta chains were confirmed in vitro to be specific for cytomegalovirus antigens. In a later analysis, HLA-associated TCR beta chains were found to be more clonally expanded and to have lower generation probabilities than equally common non-associated chains. Most TCR sequences were seen in very few donors, while some public TCRs were found in many individuals. In a later genetic analysis, fewer N-insertions in productive TCRs were reported among donors in an Asian-associated ancestry cluster than the approximately 670-donor mean. Correlated functional status among segregating V segments might reflect linkage disequilibrium, but an unknown experimental factor could not be ruled out. The presence/absence analyses assumed that sequencing depth was roughly uniform across donors, and that assumption may not be true. An earlier analysis of approximately 590 of the donors showed that most TCR beta V segments appeared in productive rearrangements either about 87% or about 30% of the time, which broadly matched IMGT annotations. Only TCR beta chains were sequenced in this cohort, and the absence of alpha or paired-chain data limited detectable features. When HLA alleles, especially DR and DQ, strongly co-occurred, attributing TCR associations to individual alleles was difficult. A further reported finding was that TCR beta sequences accurately predicted the HLA-A and HLA-B alleles for most subjects in the first cohort. Because counts were too low, roughly 16 rarely observed V segments, including chromosome 9 orphons, were excluded from the earlier analysis of several hundred of the donors. Because HLA typing was missing for some donors at each locus, association tests included only the typed subset. The classifier was reported to diagnose cytomegalovirus status with high specificity and sensitivity in both the original cohort and the validation cohort. The authors suggested that the approach could potentially be generalized to other disease states and immunological phenotypes. The 87-base-pair reads could not distinguish some IMGT-functional V segments, including TRBV6-2 and TRBV6-3, so those segments were excluded. In a later analysis, most CMV-associated TCR beta chains were found to appear HLA-restricted, with HLA associations seemingly driven largely by CMV exposure. The only immune exposure information available for the cohort was CMV serostatus. V-gene and J-gene trimming of TCR beta chains was associated with a missense DCLRE1C variant in a later genetic analysis, and the association was replicated in an independent cohort. The study gave a list of some 150 TCR beta chains associated with cytomegalovirus. According to a later analysis, parvovirus B19, influenza, CMV and Epstein-Barr virus appeared linked to several top co-occurrence clusters. A cluster of highly shared sequence variants was judged likely to represent a technical artifact of the sequencing pipeline. In a later analysis, some 17,000 TCR beta sequences were associated with specific HLA alleles at a false discovery rate of 0.05.

Trimming accounts for 1 base at V and 0 bases at J, while the number of junction bases matched to no gene is 8. According to the germline V gene, CDR1 reads SGHAT and CDR2 reads FQNNGV. The CDR3, cysteine through phenylalanine, is 18 amino acids long. Just the 54-base CDR3 DNA is kept, in frame starting at base 1. The cohort consisted of 650 to 700 healthy bone marrow donors. Cohort members were all nominally healthy when sampled, although unrecorded immune exposures were likely present. The donor tested CMV seronegative and was one of the 352 seronegative cohort members. A peripheral blood sample was provided by each donor, and peripheral blood mononuclear cells were used for TCR beta sequencing. Genomic DNA was extracted from the blood cell samples with the Qiagen DNeasy Blood Extraction Kit.

The receptor was isolated from a woman aged 40 to 49 in good health and CMV-seronegative. Recombination joined TRBV11-2 with TRBJ2-3, and TRBD2 aligns with 9 junction nucleotides. Sequenced input: PBMCs. The nucleotide sequence is TGTGCCAGCAGCTTAGCCTTGCGGGGGGGCTCTAGCACAGATACGCAGTATTTT. This gives the protein CASSLALRGGSSTDTQYF.